This entry features one TCR beta chain sequence. Its antigen remains unidentified. The CDR3 totals 16 residues. The V gene end was trimmed by 4 bases and the J gene end by 2 bases; junction bases not matched to a gene: 7. Germline-derived CDR1 and CDR2 are SGDLS and YYNGEE. The sample belongs to a study of cytomegalovirus exposure and HLA in healthy donors. Whole-study context: Earlier, some 200 million T cells were analyzed, and about 100 million unique TCR beta sequences were found among them. HLA-typed donors were the source of 83 million or so unique TCRs, which an early data release held. Points from the study as a whole: Most subjects' HLA-A and HLA-B alleles were reportedly predicted from TCR beta sequences. As a later analysis revealed, the rate of TCR association differed by HLA locus, with DRB1 most and HLA-C fewest.

Primers: 60 Vbeta forward and 13 Jbeta reverse. Repertoires were generated with immunoSEQ multiplex PCR, while TCRdb's copy carries only in-frame clones and drops some. The profile shows over 150,000 clones, about 75% of them singletons. The chain carries TRBV9 and TRBJ2-3; 10 nucleotides line up with TRBD2. Sequencing input: PBMCs. The clonotype was recovered from a man aged 18 to 30 in good health and CMV-seronegative. In DNA form, the CDR3 reads TGTGCCAGCAGCTTCGGGACTAGCGAATTCACAGATACGCAGTATTTT. This encodes CASSFGTSEFTDTQYF.